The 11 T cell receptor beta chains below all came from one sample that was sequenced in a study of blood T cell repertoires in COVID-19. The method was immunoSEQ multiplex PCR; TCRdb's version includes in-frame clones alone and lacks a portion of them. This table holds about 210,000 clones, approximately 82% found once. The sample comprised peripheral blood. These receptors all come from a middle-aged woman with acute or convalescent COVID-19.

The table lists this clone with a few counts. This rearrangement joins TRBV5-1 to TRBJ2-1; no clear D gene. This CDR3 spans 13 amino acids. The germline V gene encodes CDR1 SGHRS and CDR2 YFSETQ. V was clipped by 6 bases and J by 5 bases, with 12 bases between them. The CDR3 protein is CASNTLTDNEQFF. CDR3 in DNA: TGCGCCAGCAATACCCTAACCGACAATGAGCAGTTCTTC.

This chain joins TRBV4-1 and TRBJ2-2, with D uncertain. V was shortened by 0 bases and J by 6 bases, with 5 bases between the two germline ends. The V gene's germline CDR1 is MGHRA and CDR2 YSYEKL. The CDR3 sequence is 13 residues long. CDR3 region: CASSQDFSGELFF. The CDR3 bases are TGCGCCAGCAGCCAAGATTTCTCCGGGGAGCTGTTTTTT.

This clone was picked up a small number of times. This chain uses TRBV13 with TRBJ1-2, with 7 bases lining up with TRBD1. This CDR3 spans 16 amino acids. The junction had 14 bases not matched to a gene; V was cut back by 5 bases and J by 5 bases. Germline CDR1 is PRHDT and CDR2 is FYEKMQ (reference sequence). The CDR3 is CASSAYRGQFQYGYTF. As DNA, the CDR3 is TGTGCCAGCAGCGCCTACAGGGGCCAATTCCAATATGGCTACACCTTC.

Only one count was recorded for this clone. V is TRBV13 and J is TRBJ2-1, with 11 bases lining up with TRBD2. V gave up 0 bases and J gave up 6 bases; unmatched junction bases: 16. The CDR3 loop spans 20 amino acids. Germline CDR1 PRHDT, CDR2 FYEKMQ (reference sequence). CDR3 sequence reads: CASSLGTGTSGPPGGNEQFF. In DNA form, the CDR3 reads TGTGCCAGCAGCTTAGGAACCGGGACTAGCGGACCCCCCGGTGGCAATGAGCAGTTCTTC.

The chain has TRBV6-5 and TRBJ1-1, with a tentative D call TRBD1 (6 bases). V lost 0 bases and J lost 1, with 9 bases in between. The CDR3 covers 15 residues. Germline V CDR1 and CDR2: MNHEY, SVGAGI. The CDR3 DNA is TGTGCCAGCAGTTACTCCTGGACAGAGAACACTGAAGCTTTCTTT. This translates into CASSYSWTENTEAFF.

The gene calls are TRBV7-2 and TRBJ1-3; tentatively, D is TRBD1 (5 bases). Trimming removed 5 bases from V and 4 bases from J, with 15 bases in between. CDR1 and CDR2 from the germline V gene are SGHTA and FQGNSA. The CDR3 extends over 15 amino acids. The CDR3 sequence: CASSPRVGGGNTIYF. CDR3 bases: TGTGCCAGCAGCCCCCGGGTGGGGGGGGGAAACACCATATATTTT.

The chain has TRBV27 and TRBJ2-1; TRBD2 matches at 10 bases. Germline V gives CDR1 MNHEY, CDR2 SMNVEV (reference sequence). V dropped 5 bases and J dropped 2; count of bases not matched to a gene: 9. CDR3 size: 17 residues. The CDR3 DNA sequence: TGTGCCAGCAGTCATCTGACCGGGACTAGCGCCTACAATGAGCAGTTCTTC. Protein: CASSHLTGTSAYNEQFF.

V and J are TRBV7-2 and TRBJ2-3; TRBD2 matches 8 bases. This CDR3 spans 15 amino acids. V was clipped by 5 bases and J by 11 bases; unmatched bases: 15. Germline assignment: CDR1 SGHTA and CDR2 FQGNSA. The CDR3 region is CASSGGSGARGGQYF. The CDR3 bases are TGTGCCAGCAGCGGGGGTAGCGGGGCCCGTGGGGGGCAGTATTTT.

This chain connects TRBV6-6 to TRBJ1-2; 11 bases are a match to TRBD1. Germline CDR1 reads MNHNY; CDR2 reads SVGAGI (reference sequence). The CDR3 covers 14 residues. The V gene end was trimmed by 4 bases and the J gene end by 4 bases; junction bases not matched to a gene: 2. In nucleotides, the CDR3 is TGTGCCAGCAGTTTAGGACAGGGGGCCTATGGCTACACCTTC. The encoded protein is CASSLGQGAYGYTF.

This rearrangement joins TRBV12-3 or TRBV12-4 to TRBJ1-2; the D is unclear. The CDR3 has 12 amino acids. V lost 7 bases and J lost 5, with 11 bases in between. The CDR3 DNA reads TGTGCCAGCACCATTCAGGCTTATGGCTACACCTTC. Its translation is CASTIQAYGYTF.

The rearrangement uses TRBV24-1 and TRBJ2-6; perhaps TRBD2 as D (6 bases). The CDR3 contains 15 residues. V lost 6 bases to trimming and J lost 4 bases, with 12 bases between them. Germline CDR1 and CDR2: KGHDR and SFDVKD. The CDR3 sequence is CATSPWGEGANVLTF. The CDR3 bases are TGTGCCACCAGTCCCTGGGGGGAAGGGGCCAACGTCCTGACTTTC.